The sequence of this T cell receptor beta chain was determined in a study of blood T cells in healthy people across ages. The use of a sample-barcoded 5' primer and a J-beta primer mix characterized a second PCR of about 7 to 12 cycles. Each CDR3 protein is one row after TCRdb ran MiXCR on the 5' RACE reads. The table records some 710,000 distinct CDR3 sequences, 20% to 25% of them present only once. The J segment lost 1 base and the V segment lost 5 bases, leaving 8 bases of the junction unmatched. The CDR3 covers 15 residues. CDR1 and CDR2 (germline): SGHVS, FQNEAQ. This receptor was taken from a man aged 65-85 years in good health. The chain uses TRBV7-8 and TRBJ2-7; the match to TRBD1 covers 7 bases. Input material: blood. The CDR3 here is CASSLTGVGSYEQYV. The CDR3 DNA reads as TGTGCCAGCAGCCTAACAGGGGTTGGGTCCTACGAGCAGTACGTC.